This is a list of T cell receptor beta chains from one sample in a study of breast tumors, draining lymph nodes, adjacent tissues. TCRdb recomputed calls from the multiplex PCR reads with MiXCR, one row per CDR3 protein. The profile shows 150,000 to 200,000 distinct CDR3 sequences, approximately 30% of them singletons. Sequenced: axillary lymph node tissue. The receptors originated from a female donor with breast cancer. Some clones in this sample may be carry-over from other donors' samples. Both conserved end residues are part of each CDR3. D genes are given only for firm matches. A row's size may be missing; if present it is once, few, many or a size class.

clone size: many
D gene: -
V gene: TRBV30
J gene: TRBJ1-2
CDR3 DNA: TGTGCCTGGAGTACAGGCTATGGCTACACCTTC
CDR3 protein: CAWSTGYGYTF

clone size: many
D gene: -
V gene: TRBV9
J gene: TRBJ1-2
CDR3 DNA: TGTGCCAGCAGCAGCCTCGGGGACTTGGGCTTCGGCTACACCTTC
CDR3 protein: CASSSLGDLGFGYTF

clone size: few
D gene: TRBD2
V gene: TRBV20-1
J gene: TRBJ2-2
CDR3 DNA: TGCAGTGCCCGGACTAGCGGGAGGGCCCGAGGCACCGGGGAGCTGTTTTTT
CDR3 protein: CSARTSGRARGTGELFF

clone size: many
D gene: -
V gene: TRBV7-3
J gene: TRBJ1-3
CDR3 DNA: TGTGCCAGCAGCCCGGACGCGACTGGAAACACCATATATTTT
CDR3 protein: CASSPDATGNTIYF

clone size: -
D gene: TRBD2
V gene: TRBV14
J gene: TRBJ2-2
CDR3 DNA: TGTGCCAGCACAAATAGGCGGGAGTATCCCGGGGAGCCGTTTTTT
CDR3 protein: CASTNRREYPGEPFF

clone size: many
D gene: -
V gene: TRBV19
J gene: TRBJ1-2
CDR3 DNA: TGTGCCAGTAGTATAGGGACGCACTACACCTTC
CDR3 protein: CASSIGTHYTF

clone size: -
D gene: TRBD1
V gene: TRBV11-3
J gene: TRBJ1-1
CDR3 DNA: TGTGCCAGCAGGTCGACAGGGTTAGACACTGAAGCTTTCTTT
CDR3 protein: CASRSTGLDTEAFF

clone size: many
D gene: TRBD1
V gene: TRBV18
J gene: TRBJ1-2
CDR3 DNA: TGTGCCAGCTCACCGCCGGGACAGGGTAGCTATGGCTACACCTTC
CDR3 protein: CASSPPGQGSYGYTF

clone size: many
D gene: TRBD1
V gene: TRBV5-8
J gene: TRBJ2-7
CDR3 DNA: TGTGCCAGCAGCGACGGACAGGTCTACGAGCAGTACTTC
CDR3 protein: CASSDGQVYEQYF

clone size: -
D gene: -
V gene: TRBV4-2
J gene: TRBJ2-2
CDR3 DNA: TGTGCCAGCAGCCAAGAAGGCAGCGGGGAGCTGTTTTTT
CDR3 protein: CASSQEGSGELFF

clone size: many
D gene: -
V gene: TRBV7-2
J gene: TRBJ2-3
CDR3 DNA: TGTGCCAGCAGCTCCTACCTGGGGGGCGGCACAGATACGCAGTATTTT
CDR3 protein: CASSSYLGGGTDTQYF

clone size: -
D gene: TRBD2
V gene: TRBV4-2
J gene: TRBJ2-7
CDR3 DNA: TGTGCCAGCAGCCACGTTGGAAGGATTGGGCTAGCGGGAGTACTCTCCTACGAGCAGTACTTC
CDR3 protein: CASSHVGRIGLAGVLSYEQYF

clone size: -
D gene: -
V gene: TRBV19
J gene: TRBJ1-1
CDR3 DNA: TGTGCCAGTAGTACAAAGACACTTCTTAACACTGAAGCTTTCTTT
CDR3 protein: CASSTKTLLNTEAFF

clone size: many
D gene: -
V gene: TRBV19
J gene: TRBJ2-2
CDR3 DNA: TGTGCCAGTAGTCCCCCCCTGTCCGGGGAGCTGTTTTTT
CDR3 protein: CASSPPLSGELFF

clone size: -
D gene: TRBD1
V gene: TRBV20-1
J gene: TRBJ1-2
CDR3 DNA: TGCAGTGCTACGAGCGCAGACAGGGGCGGACTAGGGGGCTACACCTTC
CDR3 protein: CSATSADRGGLGGYTF

clone size: many
D gene: TRBD2
V gene: TRBV19
J gene: TRBJ2-2
CDR3 DNA: TGTGCCAGTAGTATCGGCCTAGCGGACAACACCGGGGAGCTGTTTTTT
CDR3 protein: CASSIGLADNTGELFF

clone size: -
D gene: -
V gene: TRBV28
J gene: TRBJ2-1
CDR3 DNA: -
CDR3 protein: CASSFAGGSYNEQSF

clone size: many
D gene: TRBD1
V gene: TRBV2
J gene: TRBJ2-5
CDR3 DNA: TGTGCCAGCAGTGGGGACAGGGGAGGAGAGACCCAGTACTTC
CDR3 protein: CASSGDRGGETQYF

clone size: many
D gene: -
V gene: TRBV7-9
J gene: TRBJ1-2
CDR3 DNA: TGTGCCAGCAGCTTAGTTGGGAGGGGCGGCTACACCTTC
CDR3 protein: CASSLVGRGGYTF

clone size: many
D gene: TRBD2
V gene: TRBV12-3/TRBV12-4
J gene: TRBJ2-5
CDR3 DNA: TGTGCCAGCAGTCCCCACGGGAGGGGAGAGACCCAGTACTTC
CDR3 protein: CASSPHGRGETQYF

clone size: few
D gene: TRBD1
V gene: TRBV28
J gene: TRBJ1-2
CDR3 DNA: TGTGCCAGCAGCCCAGATGGGACAGGCATTCCCTTATTC
CDR3 protein: CASSPDGTGIPLF

clone size: -
D gene: -
V gene: TRBV7-9
J gene: TRBJ2-1
CDR3 DNA: TGTGCCAGCAGGGAGATCAGGGGGGTTCCCTCCTACAATGAGCAGTTCTTC
CDR3 protein: CASREIRGVPSYNEQFF